This T cell receptor (beta chain) appears in the sequencing data of a study of T-cell reconstitution after alpha-beta-depleted transplantation in children. Researchers prepared the TCRbeta library using unique molecular identifiers, the study reports. Each CDR3 protein gets one entry after TCRdb re-called the PCR reads with MiXCR. The sample carries 330,000 or so distinct CDR3 sequences, over 9.5% recorded once. This clonotype appeared many times. The antigen remains unidentified. The V end lost 8 bases, the J end lost 5 bases, and 15 bases lay between the germline ends. There are 13 residues in the CDR3. CDR1 is MDHEN, CDR2 SYDVKM, per germline. General observations from the study: At around two months after transplant, the alpha-beta T cells were reportedly derived from several hundred expanded clones that came from non-depleted graft cells. Surviving recipient cells, namely T cells and thymic progenitors, were the source of high day-60 TCRbeta diversity in some patients. The authors attributed T-cell counts and diversity one year after transplant mostly to newly produced T cells.

The material was PBMCs, obtained before TCRalphabeta/CD19-depleted stem cell transplant. The receptor comes from a boy under two years old with acute myeloid leukemia, due to receive a stem cell transplant. The rearrangement links TRBV28 to TRBJ2-5; the D is unclear. DNA for the CDR3: TGTGCCAGCGTGAAAAGGTCTTGGGAGACCCAGTACTTC. Its protein is CASVKRSWETQYF.